Presented here are 20 T cell receptor beta chains from one specimen sequenced in a study of blood T cell repertoires in COVID-19. Using immunoSEQ multiplex PCR, the repertoire was profiled, and TCRdb retains in-frame clones only, with some absent. Of approximately 75,000 clones in the sample, approximately 86% were seen once. Sequenced input: peripheral blood. The origin of the receptors is a man older than 75 with COVID-19, enrolled during active disease.

There are a few counts of this clone. The V call is TRBV7-9, the J call TRBJ1-2; D gene unclear. CDR1 and CDR2 from the germline V gene are SEHNR and FQNEAQ (reference sequence). The CDR3 totals 14 residues. Trimming removed 0 bases from V and 5 bases from J, with 10 bases in between. The CDR3 DNA is TGTGCCAGCAGCTTAGCCCGGGTCGGGTATGGCTACACCTTC. Its translation is CASSLARVGYGYTF.

The chain uses TRBV19 and TRBJ2-1; 7 nucleotides agree with TRBD2. This CDR3 is 15 amino acids long. Germline values: CDR1 LNHDA, CDR2 SQIVND (reference sequence). V shed 7 bases and J 1 base; nucleotides not matched to a gene: 7. The CDR3 protein is CASTRTSDSYNEQFF. As DNA, the CDR3 is TGTGCCAGTACCCGCACTAGCGATTCCTACAATGAGCAGTTCTTC.

This clone has more than one count but fewer than ten. The conserved closing phenylalanine or tryptophan is absent in this CDR3, likely reflecting a read error. It is unclear where the CDR3 begins or ends on the DNA, so no DNA is shown, and the CDR3 is as TCRdb lists it. The rearrangement joins TRBV11-3 to TRBJ1-1; TRBD1 is the table's D call and was not checked against the DNA. Germline CDR1 is SGHNT and CDR2 is YENEEA. The length of the CDR3 is 12 amino acids, counting both ends. CDR3 sequence reads: CASSLYPGQTEI.

V usage is TRBV13 and J usage is TRBJ2-7, with D possibly TRBD1 on 6 matching bases. In germline, CDR1 is PRHDT, CDR2 FYEKMQ (reference sequence). The length of the CDR3 is 14 residues. Trimming cost V 8 bases and J 2 bases, with 16 bases left between them. DNA for the CDR3: TGTGCCAGCTCGGTCAGGGGCCAAACCTACGAGCAGTACTTC. Amino acids: CASSVRGQTYEQYF.

This clone was counted once. V gene TRBV6-2 or TRBV6-3 combines with J gene TRBJ2-7; D not resolved. The V gene lost 2 bases and the J gene lost 5 bases, with 16 bases spanning the gap. Germline V gene data show CDR1 as MNHEY and CDR2 as SVGEGT. The CDR3 length is 15 residues. The DNA of the CDR3 is TGTGCCAGCAGTTACGATTTTGGCAGGTTCAACGAGCAGTACTTC. The encoded protein is CASSYDFGRFNEQYF.

V and J are TRBV5-1 and TRBJ2-1, with 7 bases matching TRBD1. V shed 4 bases, J shed 9 bases, and the junction held 10 bases outside the gene matches. CDR1 and CDR2 from the germline V gene are SGHRS and YFSETQ. The CDR3 consists of 14 residues. The CDR3 here is CASSVQQGSAEQFF. DNA of the CDR3: TGCGCCAGCAGCGTCCAACAGGGGAGCGCTGAGCAGTTCTTC.

The chain employs TRBV6-5 and TRBJ1-4, with TRBD1 matching over 10 bases. This CDR3 has 14 amino acids. The germline CDR1 and CDR2 sequences are MNHEY and SVGAGI. The trim removed 8 bases at V and 7 bases at J, leaving 7 bases unmatched. The CDR3 loop is CASRDRGPGEKLFF. CDR3 sequence (DNA): TGTGCCAGCCGGGACAGGGGTCCGGGTGAAAAACTGTTTTTT.

CDR3 in DNA: TGTGCCAGCAGCTTAGCGGCAGGGTACTCTGGAAACACCATATATTTT. Protein sequence: CASSLAAGYSGNTIYF. The V gene is TRBV13, the J gene TRBJ1-3; D is perhaps TRBD1 (5 bases). Trimming cost V 1 base and J 0 bases, with 10 bases left between them. This CDR3 is built from 16 residues. Germline CDR1 is PRHDT and CDR2 is FYEKMQ (reference sequence). Combining the CDR3 with reference TRBV13 and TRBJ1-3 gives the whole variable domain AAGVIQSPRHLIKEKRETATLKCYPIPRHDTVYWYQQGPGQDPQFLISFYEKMQSDKGSIPDRFSAQQFSDYHSELNMSSLELGDSALYFCASSLAAGYSGNTIYFGEGSWLTVV.

The chain uses TRBV4-1 and TRBJ2-3; 9 nucleotides match TRBD2. In germline, CDR1 is MGHRA, CDR2 YSYEKL. The CDR3 is made up of 17 amino acids. V trimming: 0 bases; J trimming: 4 bases; junction bases outside the gene matches: 8. CDR3 loop: CASSQDLGSGGPDTQYF. CDR3 in DNA: TGCGCCAGCAGCCAAGATCTTGGTAGCGGGGGACCAGATACGCAGTATTTT.

The CDR3 reads CASSHPPGQGQETQYF. CDR3 nucleotide sequence: TGTGCCAGCAGCCACCCCCCGGGACAGGGACAAGAGACCCAGTACTTC. The chain joins TRBV3-1 (or the pseudogene TRBV3-2) to TRBJ2-5; 9 bases match TRBD1. The CDR3 length is 16 residues. V was pared by 3 bases and J by 2 bases, with 7 bases of the junction left unmatched. Germline V CDR1 and CDR2: LGHDT, YNNKEL (reference sequence).

The CDR3 DNA sequence: TGTGCCAGTAGTATCTCTCCGACCGTTGTTGCCGGGGAAACTAATGAAAAACTGTTTTTT. This gives the protein CASSISPTVVAGETNEKLFF. This chain connects TRBV19 to TRBJ1-4; no definite D call. Germline-derived CDR1 and CDR2 are LNHDA and SQIVND (reference sequence). The CDR3 has 20 amino acids. Trimming removed 3 bases from V and 1 base from J, with 24 bases in between.

The rearrangement joins TRBV5-1 to TRBJ1-4; D ambiguous. The CDR3 covers 14 residues. V lost 3 bases to trimming and J lost 0 bases, with 6 bases between them. Germline V gene lookup returns CDR1 SGHRS and CDR2 YFSETQ. CDR3 sequence: CASSYTTTNEKLFF. The CDR3 nucleotides read TGCGCCAGCAGCTATACAACAACTAATGAAAAACTGTTTTTT.

This chain links TRBV19 with TRBJ1-1; D is ambiguous. Germline lookup yields CDR1 LNHDA and CDR2 SQIVND (reference sequence). Trimming took off 5 bases at V and 5 bases at J, with 6 bases between the two ends. The CDR3 spans 11 residues. The CDR3 here is CASSPGTEAFF. The CDR3 nucleotides are TGTGCCAGTAGTCCCGGGACTGAAGCTTTCTTT.

V gene TRBV2 combines with J gene TRBJ2-1, with D possibly being TRBD2 (6 bases). Germline lookup yields CDR1 SNHLY and CDR2 FYNNEI. This CDR3 region has 14 residues. V lost 7 bases, J lost 5 bases, and 15 bases lay in between. CDR3: CASTLPAGNNEQFF. Here the CDR3 DNA reads TGTGCCAGCACCCTCCCAGCGGGCAACAATGAGCAGTTCTTC.

The chain joins TRBV10-3 to TRBJ2-1; a possible D gene is TRBD1 (5 bases). The CDR3 is made up of 14 amino acids. Germline V gives CDR1 ENHRY, CDR2 SYGVKD. The V gene lost 6 bases and the J gene lost 3 bases, with 12 bases spanning the gap. The CDR3 DNA reads as TGTGCCATCAGGCCGCAGGGATACTACAATGAGCAGTTCTTC. Translated, it gives CAIRPQGYYNEQFF.

This chain connects TRBV18 to TRBJ2-4; 9 bases map to TRBD1. CDR3 length: 15 residues. CDR1 is KGHSH and CDR2 is LQKENI in the germline V gene. The ends lost 4 bases at V and 8 bases at J; junction bases unmatched: 9. The CDR3 sequence: CASSRLQGAGDIQYF. The CDR3 region has the DNA TGTGCCAGCTCACGACTACAGGGGGCGGGCGACATTCAGTACTTC.

This chain connects TRBV7-2 to TRBJ1-1; D gene uncertain. This CDR3 spans 13 amino acids. The V and J ends lost 4 bases and 5 bases respectively, with 11 bases between them. The germline CDR1 and CDR2 sequences are SGHTA and FQGNSA. The CDR3 loop reads CASSSEGSTEAFF. In DNA form, the CDR3 reads TGTGCCAGCAGCTCCGAGGGAAGTACTGAAGCTTTCTTT.

This clone was detected only once. The rearrangement links TRBV6-6 to TRBJ1-2; 8 bases match TRBD1. Germline V lookup: CDR1 MNHNY, CDR2 SVGAGI (reference sequence). Trimming took 5 bases from V and 8 from J; bases not matched to a gene: 7. This CDR3 contains 13 residues. The CDR3 DNA reads TGTGCCAGCAGTGACCGGACAGGGCCAGGCTACACCTTC. It encodes CASSDRTGPGYTF.

This clone was seen a single time. This chain uses TRBV5-4 with TRBJ2-1; 9 bases match TRBD1. Germline CDR1 SGHNT, CDR2 YYREEE (reference sequence). V gave up 4 bases and J gave up 7 bases; unmatched junction bases: 12. The CDR3 contains 16 residues. CDR3 sequence: CASSPGGGQGLNEQFF. CDR3 nucleotides: TGTGCCAGCAGCCCCGGAGGCGGACAGGGGCTGAATGAGCAGTTCTTC. The full variable domain, completed using reference TRBV5-4 and TRBJ2-1, is ETGVTQSPTHLIKTRGQQVTLRCSSQSGHNTVSWYQQALGQGPQFIFQYYREEENGRGNFPPRFSGLQFPNYSSELNVNALELDDSALYLCASSPGGGQGLNEQFFGPGTRLTVL.

The chain joins TRBV11-2 to TRBJ1-4; perhaps TRBD1 as D (6 bases). This CDR3 spans 15 amino acids. V gave up 5 bases and J gave up 3 bases, with 13 bases separating them. Germline V gene lookup returns CDR1 SGHAT and CDR2 FQNNGV. The CDR3 protein is CASSPRGLSNEKLFF. The CDR3 DNA reads as TGTGCCAGCAGCCCCAGGGGCCTCTCTAATGAAAAACTGTTTTTT.